This TCR beta chain originates from a study of graft-versus-host responses after intestinal transplantation. Germline assignment: CDR1 MNHEY and CDR2 SMNVEV (reference sequence). V was shortened by 5 bases and J by 4 bases, with 6 bases between the two germline ends. This CDR3 spans 12 amino acids. Details on this clone: Its antigen remains unidentified.

TCRdb keeps only in-frame clones here, not all; method: immunoSEQ multiplex PCR. The profile shows over 100,000 clones, about 95% of them singletons. The gene calls are TRBV27 and TRBJ2-1; D remains ambiguous. The sequences come from unstimulated CD8+ T cells sorted from spleen or lymph node cells, collected before intestinal transplant. This clonotype was obtained from a human donor who received an intestinal transplant. The CDR3 bases are TGTGCCAGCAGTGATTATTACAATGAGCAGTTCTTC. This sequence encodes CASSDYYNEQFF.